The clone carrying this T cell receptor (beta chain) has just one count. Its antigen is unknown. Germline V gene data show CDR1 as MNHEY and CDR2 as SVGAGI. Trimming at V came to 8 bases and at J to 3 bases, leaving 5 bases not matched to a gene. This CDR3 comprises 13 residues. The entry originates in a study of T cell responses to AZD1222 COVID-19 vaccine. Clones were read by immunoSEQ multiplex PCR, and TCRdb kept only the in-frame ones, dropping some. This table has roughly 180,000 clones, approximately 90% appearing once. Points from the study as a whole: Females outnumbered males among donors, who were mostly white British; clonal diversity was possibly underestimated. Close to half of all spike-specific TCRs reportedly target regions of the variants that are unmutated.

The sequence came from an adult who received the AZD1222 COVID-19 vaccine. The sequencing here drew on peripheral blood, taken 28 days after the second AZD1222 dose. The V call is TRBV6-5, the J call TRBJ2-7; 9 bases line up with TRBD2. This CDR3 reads CASCSGRYYEQYF. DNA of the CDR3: TGTGCCAGCTGCAGCGGGAGGTACTACGAGCAGTACTTC.